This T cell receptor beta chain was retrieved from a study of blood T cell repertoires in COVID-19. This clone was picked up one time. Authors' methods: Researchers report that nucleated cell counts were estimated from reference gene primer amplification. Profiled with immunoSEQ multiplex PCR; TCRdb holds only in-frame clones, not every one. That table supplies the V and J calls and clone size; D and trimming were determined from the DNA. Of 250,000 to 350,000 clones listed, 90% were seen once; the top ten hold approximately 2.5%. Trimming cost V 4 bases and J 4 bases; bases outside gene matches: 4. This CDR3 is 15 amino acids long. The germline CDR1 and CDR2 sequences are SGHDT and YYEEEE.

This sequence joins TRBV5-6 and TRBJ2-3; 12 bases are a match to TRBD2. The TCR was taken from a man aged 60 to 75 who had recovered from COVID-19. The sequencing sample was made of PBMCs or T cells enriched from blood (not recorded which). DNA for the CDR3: TGTGCCAGCAGCCTAGCGGGGGGGCCCTCAGATACGCAGTATTTT. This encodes CASSLAGGPSDTQYF.